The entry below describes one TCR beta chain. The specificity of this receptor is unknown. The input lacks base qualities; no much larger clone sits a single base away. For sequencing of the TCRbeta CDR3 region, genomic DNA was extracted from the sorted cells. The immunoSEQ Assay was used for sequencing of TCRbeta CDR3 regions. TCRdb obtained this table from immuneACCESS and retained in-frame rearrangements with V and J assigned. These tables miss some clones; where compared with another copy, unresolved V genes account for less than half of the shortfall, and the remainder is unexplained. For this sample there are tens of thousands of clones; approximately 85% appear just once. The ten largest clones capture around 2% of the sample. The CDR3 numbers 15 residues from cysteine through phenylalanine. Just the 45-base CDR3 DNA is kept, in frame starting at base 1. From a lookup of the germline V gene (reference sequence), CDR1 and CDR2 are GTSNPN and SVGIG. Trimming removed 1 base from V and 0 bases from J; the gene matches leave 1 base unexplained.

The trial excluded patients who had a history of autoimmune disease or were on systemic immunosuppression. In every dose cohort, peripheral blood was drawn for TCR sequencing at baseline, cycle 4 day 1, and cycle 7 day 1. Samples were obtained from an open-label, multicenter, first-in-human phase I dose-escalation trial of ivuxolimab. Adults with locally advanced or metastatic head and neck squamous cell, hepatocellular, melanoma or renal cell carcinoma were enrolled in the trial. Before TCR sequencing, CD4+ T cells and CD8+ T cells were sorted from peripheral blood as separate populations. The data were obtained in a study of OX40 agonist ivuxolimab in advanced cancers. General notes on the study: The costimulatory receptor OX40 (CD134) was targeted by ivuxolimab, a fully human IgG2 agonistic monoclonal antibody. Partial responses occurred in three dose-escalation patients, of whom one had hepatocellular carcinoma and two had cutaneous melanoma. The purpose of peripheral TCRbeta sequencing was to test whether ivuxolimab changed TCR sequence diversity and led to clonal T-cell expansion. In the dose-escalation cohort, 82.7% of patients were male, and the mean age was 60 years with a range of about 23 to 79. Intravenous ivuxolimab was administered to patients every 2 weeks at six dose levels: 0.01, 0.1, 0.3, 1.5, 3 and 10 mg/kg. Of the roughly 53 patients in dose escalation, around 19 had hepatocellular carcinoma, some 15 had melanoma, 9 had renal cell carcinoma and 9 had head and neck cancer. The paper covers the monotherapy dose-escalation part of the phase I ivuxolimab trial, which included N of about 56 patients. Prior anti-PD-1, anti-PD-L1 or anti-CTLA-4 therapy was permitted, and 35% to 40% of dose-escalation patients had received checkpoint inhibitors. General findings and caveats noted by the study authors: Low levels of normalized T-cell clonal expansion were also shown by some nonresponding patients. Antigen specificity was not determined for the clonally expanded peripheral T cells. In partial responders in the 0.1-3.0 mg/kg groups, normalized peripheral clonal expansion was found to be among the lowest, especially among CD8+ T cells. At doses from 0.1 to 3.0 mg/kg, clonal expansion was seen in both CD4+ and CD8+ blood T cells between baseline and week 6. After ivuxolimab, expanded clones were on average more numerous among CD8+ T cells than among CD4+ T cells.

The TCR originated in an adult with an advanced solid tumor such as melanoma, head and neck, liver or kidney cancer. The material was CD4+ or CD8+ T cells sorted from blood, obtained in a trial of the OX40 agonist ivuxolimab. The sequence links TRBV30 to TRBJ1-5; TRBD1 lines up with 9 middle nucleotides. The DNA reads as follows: TGTGCCTGGAGTGCGGACAGGGGTAGCAATCAGCCCCAGCATTTT. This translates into CAWSADRGSNQPQHF.